A single sample gave rise to the 26 T cell receptor beta chains below, sequenced in a study of human T cells and chemical hapten exposure. TCRdb independently ran MiXCR on the RACE reads; one entry per CDR3 protein. This table has some 380,000 distinct CDR3 sequences, 4.8% appearing once. Time point reported: patch test 1, 2 weeks after DPC sensitization. Noted treatment: therapeutic diphenylcyclopropenone sensitization with weekly scalp DPC. The sequencing here drew on whole blood, taken in connection with sensitization to the hapten diphenylcyclopropenone (DPC). The receptors here all came from a woman aged 50 to 65 with alopecia areata. Some clones in this sample may be carry-over from other donors' samples.

This chain connects TRBV20-1 to TRBJ2-1, with 15 nucleotides matching TRBD2. The V gene's germline CDR1 is DFQATT and CDR2 SNEGSKA (reference sequence). V lost 6 bases, J lost 10 bases, and 16 bases stayed unmatched. The CDR3 spans 17 residues. The CDR3 nucleotides are TGCAGTGCCATTGCGGGACTAGCGGGGGGAACCTCAAGGGAGCAGTTCTTC. As protein: CSAIAGLAGGTSREQFF.

This clonotype was seen at least ten times. The rearrangement links TRBV7-2 to TRBJ2-1; weak D call: TRBD2 (5 bases). V was shortened by 5 bases and J by 10 bases, with 9 bases between the two germline ends. The CDR3 consists of 11 residues. CDR1 and CDR2 from the germline V gene are SGHTA and FQGNSA. Here the CDR3 reads CASSPRREQFF. The CDR3 nucleotides are TGTGCCAGCAGCCCCCGGAGGGAGCAGTTCTTC.

This clonotype showed up many times. The rearrangement joins TRBV5-1 to TRBJ2-5, with D perhaps TRBD1 or TRBD2 (5 bases each). Per the germline V gene, CDR1 is SGHRS and CDR2 is YFSETQ. The CDR3 length is 15 residues. Trimming pared 4 bases from V and 2 bases from J, leaving 15 bases between. The CDR3 reads CASSPRDGFQETQYF. DNA of the CDR3: TGCGCCAGCAGCCCGAGGGACGGATTTCAAGAGACCCAGTACTTC.

This clonotype has a handful of counts. V gene TRBV6-1 combines with J gene TRBJ2-3, with TRBD2 matching over 9 bases. Germline values: CDR1 MNHNS, CDR2 SASEGT. V was pared by 3 bases and J by 4 bases, with 2 bases of the junction left unmatched. The CDR3 totals 14 residues. CDR3 loop: CASSELAGPDTQYF. DNA for the CDR3: TGTGCCAGCAGTGAGCTAGCGGGGCCAGATACGCAGTATTTT.

This rearrangement joins TRBV7-9 to TRBJ2-5; D perhaps matches TRBD2 (6 bases). This CDR3 is 13 amino acids long. Between the trimmed V and J ends, which lost 11 bases and 1 base, there was a span of 14 bases. The V gene's germline CDR1 is SEHNR and CDR2 FQNEAQ (reference sequence). The CDR3 DNA sequence: TGTGCCGGTACAGCGGAGGGCCAAGAGACCCAGTACTTC. Amino acids: CAGTAEGQETQYF.

This clonotype was detected many times. The CDR3 coding sequence is TGTGCCAGCTCACCACGCCAGAAGAACACTGAAGCTTTCTTT. Translating gives CASSPRQKNTEAFF. This chain connects TRBV18 to TRBJ1-1; D remains ambiguous. Trimming removed 1 base from V and 1 base from J, with 7 bases in between. The CDR3 totals 14 residues. The germline gives CDR1 KGHSH, CDR2 LQKENI.

This clonotype was seen only a few times. The J gene is TRBJ1-5, the V gene TRBV3-1; TRBD1 might be the D (5 bases). V was trimmed by 1 base and J by 5 bases, leaving 15 bases between them. The CDR3 is made up of 16 amino acids. Germline lookup yields CDR1 LGHDT and CDR2 YNNKEL (reference sequence). The CDR3 region is CASSQGAGLKDQPQHF. Here the CDR3 DNA reads TGTGCCAGCAGCCAAGGAGCGGGACTAAAAGATCAGCCCCAGCATTTT.

This sequence joins TRBV20-1 and TRBJ1-5; 7 positions agree with TRBD1. The ends lost 6 bases at V and 5 bases at J; junction bases unmatched: 7. Germline V gives CDR1 DFQATT, CDR2 SNEGSKA (reference sequence). This CDR3 spans 13 amino acids. In nucleotides, the CDR3 is TGCAGTGCAAAGAGACAGGGCGATCAGCCCCAGCATTTT. Its translation is CSAKRQGDQPQHF.

This clonotype was seen only a few times. The genes are TRBV29-1 and TRBJ1-1; the D gene is possibly TRBD1 (6 bases). The germline V and J ends were trimmed by 1 base and 6 bases, with 9 bases remaining between them. Per the germline V gene, CDR1 is SQVTM and CDR2 is ANQGSEA. The CDR3 totals 12 residues. The CDR3 here is CSVEGGAAEAFF. CDR3 DNA: TGCAGCGTTGAAGGGGGGGCGGCTGAAGCTTTCTTT. Full variable domain (rest looked up from reference TRBV29-1 and TRBJ1-1): SAVISQKPSRDICQRGTSLTIQCQVDSQVTMMFWYRQQPGQSLTLIATANQGSEATYESGFVIDKFPISRPNLTFSTLTVSNMSPEDSSIYLCSVEGGAAEAFFGQGTRLTVV.

The chain recombines TRBV20-1 with TRBJ1-3, with D perhaps matching TRBD1 (5 bases). Germline CDR1 reads DFQATT; CDR2 reads SNEGSKA (reference sequence). The CDR3 length is 14 residues. The V end lost 6 bases, the J end lost 0 bases, and 12 bases lay between the germline ends. The CDR3 spells CSAPSGGSGNTIYF. DNA for the CDR3: TGCAGTGCCCCATCGGGGGGCTCTGGAAACACCATATATTTT.

Many counts were recorded for this clonotype. The chain joins TRBV20-1 to TRBJ1-2, with D possibly TRBD1 on 5 matching bases. The CDR3 runs 13 residues. Germline CDR1 and CDR2: DFQATT and SNEGSKA (reference sequence). Trimming took 0 bases from V and 5 from J, leaving 10 bases between them. CDR3 sequence reads: CSARDNRGYGYTF. In DNA, the CDR3 is TGCAGTGCTAGAGATAACCGGGGGTATGGCTACACCTTC.

This clonotype was found a few times. The J gene is TRBJ2-5, the V gene TRBV2, with D perhaps matching TRBD1 (5 bases). Trimming shortened V by 4 bases and J by 9 bases, and 12 bases separated the two germline ends. The length of the CDR3 is 12 residues. Germline values: CDR1 SNHLY, CDR2 FYNNEI. The CDR3: CASSVLGRAQYF. The CDR3 DNA reads TGTGCCAGCAGTGTTCTGGGCAGGGCCCAGTACTTC.

In its sample, this clonotype was seen many times. The V and J genes are TRBV12-3 or TRBV12-4 and TRBJ2-1; the match to TRBD2 covers 11 bases. The V and J ends lost 7 bases and 8 bases, in that order; junction bases with no gene match: 10. The CDR3 length is 15 residues. The CDR3 region has the DNA TGTGCCAGCACTAAAACTAGCGGGAGTACCCATGAGCAGTTCTTC. It codes for CASTKTSGSTHEQFF.

This clonotype was counted at least ten times. The V call is TRBV6-2 or TRBV6-3, the J call TRBJ2-2; D not certain. Trimming took 6 bases from V and 1 from J, leaving 12 bases between them. Germline assignment: CDR1 MNHEY and CDR2 SVGEGT. The CDR3 length is 15 residues. CDR3 sequence (DNA): TGTGCCAGCAGAGCTAGGACGGAGAACACCGGGGAGCTGTTTTTT. Its translation is CASRARTENTGELFF.

This rearrangement joins TRBV7-8 to TRBJ2-5, with D tentatively TRBD2 (6 bases). The CDR3 length is 16 residues. The germline gives CDR1 SGHVS, CDR2 FQNEAQ. V was shortened by 1 base and J by 4 bases, with 16 bases between the two germline ends. CDR3 DNA sequence: TGTGCCAGCAGCTTAGGGGGAGGTCAGGTTGGAGAGACCCAGTACTTC. As protein: CASSLGGGQVGETQYF. The full variable domain, in which reference TRBV7-8 and TRBJ2-5 provide the parts outside the CDR3, is GAGVSQSPRYKVAKRGQDVALRCDPISGHVSLFWYQQALGQGPEFLTYFQNEAQLDKSGLPSDRFFAERPEGSVSTLKIQRTQQEDSAVYLCASSLGGGQVGETQYFGPGTRLLVL.

This clonotype appeared a few times. The V call is TRBV20-1, the J call TRBJ2-3; 11 bases align to TRBD2. Germline V gene sequence: CDR1 DFQATT, CDR2 SNEGSKA (reference sequence). The junction had 7 bases not matched to a gene; V was cut back by 6 bases and J by 2 bases. The CDR3 runs 15 residues. CDR3 nucleotides: TGCAGTGCCCCCAGACTAGCGGGGACCACAGATACGCAGTATTTT. Translated: CSAPRLAGTTDTQYF.

In its sample, this clonotype was seen a few times. In nucleotides, the CDR3 is TGTGCCACCAGCAGAGATCGGAGACAACCAAGGAACTCTGGAAACACCATATATTTT. Residues: CATSRDRRQPRNSGNTIYF. V and J are TRBV15 and TRBJ1-3; D is ambiguous. CDR3 length equals 19 residues. Germline V lookup: CDR1 LNHNV, CDR2 YYDKDF (reference sequence). The V and J ends lost 0 bases and 0 bases respectively, with 18 bases between them.

This clonotype was picked up many times. The rearrangement uses TRBV20-1 and TRBJ1-2, with D unclear. Between the trimmed V and J ends, which lost 5 bases and 2 bases, there was a span of 15 bases. The length of the CDR3 is 14 residues. Per germline, CDR1 DFQATT and CDR2 SNEGSKA (reference sequence). This CDR3 reads CSAPNPDWNYGYTF. In DNA form, the CDR3 reads TGCAGTGCTCCGAACCCGGACTGGAACTATGGCTACACCTTC.

The V call is TRBV12-3 or TRBV12-4, the J call TRBJ2-5, with 7 bases identical to TRBD1. The J segment lost 8 bases and the V segment lost 5 bases, leaving 8 bases of the junction unmatched. The CDR3 runs to 13 residues. CDR3: CASSPGTAATQYF. For the CDR3, the DNA is TGTGCCAGCAGTCCAGGGACAGCTGCTACCCAGTACTTC.

Points on this clonotype: A clone one base away is much larger, so this may be a read error. Here the CDR3 omits its conserved ending phenylalanine or tryptophan, so a read error is the likely source. This chain uses TRBV5-1 with TRBJ1-2; the match to TRBD1 covers 10 bases. Germline-derived CDR1 and CDR2 are SGHRS and YFSETQ. The CDR3 has 15 amino acids. V lost 3 bases, J lost 4 bases, and 6 bases stayed unmatched. The DNA of the CDR3 is TGCGCCAGCAGCTCAGGGACAGGGGCGGCCTATGGCTACACCATC. The encoded protein is CASSSGTGAAYGYTI.

This clonotype was counted at least ten times. This chain connects TRBV13 to TRBJ2-7; D call uncertain. Trimming removed 0 bases from V and 6 bases from J, with 15 bases in between. The CDR3 contains 15 residues. CDR1 is PRHDT and CDR2 is FYEKMQ in the germline V gene (reference sequence). The CDR3 region has the DNA TGTGCCAGCAGCTTAGGTCTTCCTTCGGGCGCCGAGCAGTACTTC. Translation: CASSLGLPSGAEQYF.

This clonotype has a count of ten or more. The V gene is TRBV10-3, the J gene TRBJ1-1, with D perhaps matching TRBD1 (5 bases). The germline V gene has CDR1 ENHRY and CDR2 SYGVKD. Trimming left V 6 bases short and J 3 bases short, with 11 bases between. CDR3 length equals 13 residues. The CDR3 coding sequence is TGTGCCATCAGCAGGGAAGGGTACACTGAAGCTTTCTTT. This encodes CAISREGYTEAFF.

This clonotype was seen many times. V gene TRBV4-1 combines with J gene TRBJ2-3; D possibly corresponds to TRBD1 (5 bases). The V gene's germline CDR1 is MGHRA and CDR2 YSYEKL. The CDR3 is 13 residues long. V was pared by 4 bases and J by 5 bases, with 10 bases between. CDR3 in DNA: TGCGCCAGCAGCCGTAATAGGGGAGATACGCAGTATTTT. Encoded protein: CASSRNRGDTQYF.

This clonotype was observed many times. J is TRBJ1-4 and V is TRBV5-1; no definite D call. The V end was cut by 0 bases, the J end by 6 bases, with 12 bases between. CDR3 length: 15 amino acids. CDR1 is SGHRS, CDR2 YFSETQ, per germline. CDR3 in amino acids: CASSLEGRPDEKLFF. CDR3 in DNA: TGCGCCAGCAGCTTGGAAGGGAGGCCGGATGAAAAACTGTTTTTT. Variable domain in full (rest from reference TRBV5-1 and TRBJ1-4): KAGVTQTPRYLIKTRGQQVTLSCSPISGHRSVSWYQQTPGQGLQFLFEYFSETQRNKGNFPGRFSGRQFSNSRSEMNVSTLELGDSALYLCASSLEGRPDEKLFFGSGTQLSVL.

This clonotype appeared many times. V usage is TRBV5-1 and J usage is TRBJ1-3; D uncertain. V lost 2 bases and J 0 bases, leaving 9 bases between the germline ends. The CDR3 contains 15 residues. Germline CDR1 reads SGHRS; CDR2 reads YFSETQ. CDR3 DNA: TGCGCCAGCAGCTTAACCGGGGTCTCTGGAAACACCATATATTTT. Residues: CASSLTGVSGNTIYF.

This clonotype was seen repeatedly, ten times or more. This chain uses TRBV27 with TRBJ2-7, with D possibly matching TRBD1 (6 bases). Germline CDR1 is MNHEY and CDR2 is SMNVEV (reference sequence). V lost 2 bases, J lost 2 bases, and 13 bases lay in between. CDR3 length: 15 residues. The chain's CDR3 is CASSLTGSYAYEQYF. CDR3 coding DNA: TGTGCCAGCAGTTTAACAGGGTCCTACGCCTACGAGCAGTACTTC.